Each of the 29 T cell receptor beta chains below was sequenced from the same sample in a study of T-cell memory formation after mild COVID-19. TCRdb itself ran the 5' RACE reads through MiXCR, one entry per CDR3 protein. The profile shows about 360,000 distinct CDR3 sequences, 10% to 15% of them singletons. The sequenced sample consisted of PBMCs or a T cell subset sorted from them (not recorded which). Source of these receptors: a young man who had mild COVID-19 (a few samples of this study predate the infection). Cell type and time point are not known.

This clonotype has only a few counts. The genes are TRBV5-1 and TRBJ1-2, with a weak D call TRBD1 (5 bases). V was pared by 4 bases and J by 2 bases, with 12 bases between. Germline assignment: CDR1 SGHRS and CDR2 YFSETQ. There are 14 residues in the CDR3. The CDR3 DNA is TGCGCCAGCAGCGTTACGACAGACAACTATGGCTACACCTTC. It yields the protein CASSVTTDNYGYTF.

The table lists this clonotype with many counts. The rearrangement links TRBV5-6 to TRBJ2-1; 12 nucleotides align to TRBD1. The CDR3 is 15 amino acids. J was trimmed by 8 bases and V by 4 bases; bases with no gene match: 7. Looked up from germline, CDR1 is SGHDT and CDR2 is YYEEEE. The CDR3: CASSAGTGGRYEQFF. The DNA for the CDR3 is TGTGCCAGCAGCGCCGGGACAGGGGGCCGATATGAGCAGTTCTTC.

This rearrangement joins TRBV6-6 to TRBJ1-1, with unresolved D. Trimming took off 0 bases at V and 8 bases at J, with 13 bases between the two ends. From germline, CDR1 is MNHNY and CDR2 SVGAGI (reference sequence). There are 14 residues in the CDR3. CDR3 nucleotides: TGTGCCAGCAGTTACTCTCCGGGTCTCCTAGAAGCTTTCTTT. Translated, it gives CASSYSPGLLEAFF.

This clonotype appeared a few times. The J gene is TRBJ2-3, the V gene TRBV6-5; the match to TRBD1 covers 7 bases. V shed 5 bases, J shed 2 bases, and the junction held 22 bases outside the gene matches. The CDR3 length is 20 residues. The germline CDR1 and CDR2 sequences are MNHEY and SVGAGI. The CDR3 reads CASSRQPPGQNGGFTDTQYF. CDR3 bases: TGTGCCAGCAGTAGACAACCTCCGGGACAGAATGGTGGATTCACAGATACGCAGTATTTT.

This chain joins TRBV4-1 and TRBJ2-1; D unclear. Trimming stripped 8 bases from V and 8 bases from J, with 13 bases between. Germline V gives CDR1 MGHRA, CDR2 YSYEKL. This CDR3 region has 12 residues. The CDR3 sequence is CASGYGSYEQFF. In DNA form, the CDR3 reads TGCGCCAGCGGCTATGGCAGTTATGAGCAGTTCTTC.

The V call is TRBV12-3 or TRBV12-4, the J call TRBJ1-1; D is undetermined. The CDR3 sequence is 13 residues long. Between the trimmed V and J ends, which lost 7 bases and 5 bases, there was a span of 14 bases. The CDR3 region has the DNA TGTGCCAGCACAAATTTCGGGGTGACTGAAGCTTTCTTT. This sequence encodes CASTNFGVTEAFF.

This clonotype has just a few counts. The chain's CDR3 is CASREQGAKNIQYF. CDR3 bases: TGTGCCAGCAGGGAACAGGGAGCCAAAAACATTCAGTACTTC. This rearrangement joins TRBV12-3 or TRBV12-4 to TRBJ2-4; possibly TRBD1 for D (6 bases). With 6 bases removed from V and 0 bases from J, the gap between germline ends came to 9 bases. The CDR3 is made up of 14 amino acids.

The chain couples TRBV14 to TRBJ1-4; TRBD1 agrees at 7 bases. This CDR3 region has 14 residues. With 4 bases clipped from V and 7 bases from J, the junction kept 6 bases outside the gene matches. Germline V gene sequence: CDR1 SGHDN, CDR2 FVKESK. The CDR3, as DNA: TGTGCCAGCAGCCCCAAGACAGGGACTGAAAAACTGTTTTTT. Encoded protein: CASSPKTGTEKLFF.

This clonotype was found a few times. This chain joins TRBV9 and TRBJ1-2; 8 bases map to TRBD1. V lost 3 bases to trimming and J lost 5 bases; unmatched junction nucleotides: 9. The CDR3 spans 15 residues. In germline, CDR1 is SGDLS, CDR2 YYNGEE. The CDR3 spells CASSADRGIGYGYTF. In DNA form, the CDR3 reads TGTGCCAGCAGCGCTGACAGGGGAATAGGGTATGGCTACACCTTC.

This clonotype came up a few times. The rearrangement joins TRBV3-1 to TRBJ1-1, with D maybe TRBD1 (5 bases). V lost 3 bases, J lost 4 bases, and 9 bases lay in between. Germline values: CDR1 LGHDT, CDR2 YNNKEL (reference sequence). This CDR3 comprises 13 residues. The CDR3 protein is CASSQNGGTEAFF. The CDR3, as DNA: TGTGCCAGCAGCCAGAATGGGGGCACTGAAGCTTTCTTT.

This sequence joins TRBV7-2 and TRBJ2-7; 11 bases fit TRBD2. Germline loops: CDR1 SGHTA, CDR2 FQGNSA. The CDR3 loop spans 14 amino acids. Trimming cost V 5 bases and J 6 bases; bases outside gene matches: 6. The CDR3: CASSAFSGGGEQYV. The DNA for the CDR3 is TGTGCCAGCAGCGCCTTTAGCGGGGGGGGCGAGCAGTACGTC.

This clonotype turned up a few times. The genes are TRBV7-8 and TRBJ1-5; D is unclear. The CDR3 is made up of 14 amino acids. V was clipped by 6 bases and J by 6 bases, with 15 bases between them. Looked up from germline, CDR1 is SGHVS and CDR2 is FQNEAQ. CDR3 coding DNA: TGTGCCAGCAGTCCTTCGGCGGGGAGTCAGCCCCAGCATTTT. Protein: CASSPSAGSQPQHF.

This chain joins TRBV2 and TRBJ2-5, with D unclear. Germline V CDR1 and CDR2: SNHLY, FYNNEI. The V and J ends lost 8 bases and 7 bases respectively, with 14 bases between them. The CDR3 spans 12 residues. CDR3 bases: TGTGCCAGCCGAGAGACCCGTGGGACCCAGTACTTC. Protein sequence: CASRETRGTQYF.

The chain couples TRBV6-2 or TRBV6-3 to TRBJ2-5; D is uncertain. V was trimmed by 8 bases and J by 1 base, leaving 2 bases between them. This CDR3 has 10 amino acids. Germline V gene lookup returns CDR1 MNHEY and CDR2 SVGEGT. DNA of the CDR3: TGTGCCAGCGCCCAAGAGACCCAGTACTTC. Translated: CASAQETQYF.

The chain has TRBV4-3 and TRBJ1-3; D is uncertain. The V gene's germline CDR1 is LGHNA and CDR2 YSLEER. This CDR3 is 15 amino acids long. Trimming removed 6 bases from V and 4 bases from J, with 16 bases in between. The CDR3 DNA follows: TGCGCCAGCAGTCTGATGCCCTCGGGGGGAAACACCATATATTTT. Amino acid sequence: CASSLMPSGGNTIYF.

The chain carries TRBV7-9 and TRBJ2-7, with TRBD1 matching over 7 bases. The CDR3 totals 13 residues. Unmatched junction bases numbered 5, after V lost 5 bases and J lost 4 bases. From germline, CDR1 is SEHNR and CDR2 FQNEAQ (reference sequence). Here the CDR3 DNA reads TGTGCCAGCAGCCCCGAGGACAGGTACGAGCAGTACTTC. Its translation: CASSPEDRYEQYF. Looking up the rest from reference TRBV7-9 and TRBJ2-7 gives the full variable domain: DTGVSQNPRHKITKRGQNVTFRCDPISEHNRLYWYRQTLGQGPEFLTYFQNEAQLEKSRLLSDRFSAERPKGSFSTLEIQRTEQGDSAMYLCASSPEDRYEQYFGPGTRLTVT.

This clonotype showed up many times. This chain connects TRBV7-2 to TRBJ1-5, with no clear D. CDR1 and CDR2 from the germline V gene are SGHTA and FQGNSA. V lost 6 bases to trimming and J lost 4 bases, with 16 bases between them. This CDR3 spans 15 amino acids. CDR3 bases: TGTGCCAGCAGTCGATGGTCGGGCGGGAATCAGCCCCAGCATTTT. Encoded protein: CASSRWSGGNQPQHF.

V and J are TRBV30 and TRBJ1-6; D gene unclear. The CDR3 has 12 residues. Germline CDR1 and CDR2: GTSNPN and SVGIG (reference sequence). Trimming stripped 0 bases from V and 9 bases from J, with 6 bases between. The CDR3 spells CAWSVRSSPLHF. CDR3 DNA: TGTGCCTGGAGTGTACGGAGTTCACCCCTCCACTTT.

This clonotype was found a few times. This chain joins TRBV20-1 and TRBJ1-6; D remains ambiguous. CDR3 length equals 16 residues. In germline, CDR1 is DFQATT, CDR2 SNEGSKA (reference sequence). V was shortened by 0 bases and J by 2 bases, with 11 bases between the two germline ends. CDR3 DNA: TGCAGTGCTAGAGATCCCTCCCGTCCCTATAATTCACCCCTCCACTTT. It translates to CSARDPSRPYNSPLHF.

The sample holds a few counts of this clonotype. The CDR3 here is CSAEGAGGYTDTQYF. CDR3 DNA: TGCAGTGCTGAAGGAGCGGGGGGATACACAGATACGCAGTATTTT. The J gene is TRBJ2-3, the V gene TRBV20-1; 9 positions match TRBD2. The CDR3 is 15 residues long. Trimming removed 5 bases from V and 2 bases from J; junction bases left unmatched: 8. Germline-derived CDR1 and CDR2 are DFQATT and SNEGSKA (reference sequence).

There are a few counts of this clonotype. CDR3 amino acids: CASSRRRRHTDTQYF. CDR3 bases: TGTGCCAGCAGCAGGCGCCGGAGGCACACAGATACGCAGTATTTT. The chain joins TRBV28 to TRBJ2-3; a possible D gene is TRBD2 (5 bases). With 6 bases removed from V and 2 bases from J, the gap between germline ends came to 15 bases. The length of the CDR3 is 15 residues. Germline V gene data show CDR1 as MDHEN and CDR2 as SYDVKM.

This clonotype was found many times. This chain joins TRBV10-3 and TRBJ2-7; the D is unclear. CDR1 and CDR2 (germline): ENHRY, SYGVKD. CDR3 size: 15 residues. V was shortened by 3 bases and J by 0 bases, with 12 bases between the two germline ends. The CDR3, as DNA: TGTGCCATCAGTGATCCGGACCATAGCTCCTACGAGCAGTACTTC. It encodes CAISDPDHSSYEQYF.

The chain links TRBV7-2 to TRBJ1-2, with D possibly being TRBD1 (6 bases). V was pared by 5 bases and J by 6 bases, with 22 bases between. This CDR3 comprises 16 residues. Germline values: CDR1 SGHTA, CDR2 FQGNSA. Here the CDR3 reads CASSTYYRVNKHGYTF. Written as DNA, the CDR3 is TGTGCCAGCAGCACCTATTACAGGGTGAACAAACATGGCTACACCTTC.

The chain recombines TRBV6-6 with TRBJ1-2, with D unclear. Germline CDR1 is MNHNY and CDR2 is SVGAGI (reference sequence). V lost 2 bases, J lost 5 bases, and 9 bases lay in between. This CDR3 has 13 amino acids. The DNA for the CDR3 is TGTGCCAGCAGTTACGAGGTGGCGTATGGCTACACCTTC. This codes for CASSYEVAYGYTF.

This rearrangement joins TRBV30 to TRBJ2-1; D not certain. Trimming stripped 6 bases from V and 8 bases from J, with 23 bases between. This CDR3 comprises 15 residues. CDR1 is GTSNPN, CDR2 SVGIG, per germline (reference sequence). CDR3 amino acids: CACGSHGLGKDEQFF. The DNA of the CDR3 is TGTGCCTGCGGATCTCACGGCCTGGGGAAGGATGAGCAGTTCTTC.

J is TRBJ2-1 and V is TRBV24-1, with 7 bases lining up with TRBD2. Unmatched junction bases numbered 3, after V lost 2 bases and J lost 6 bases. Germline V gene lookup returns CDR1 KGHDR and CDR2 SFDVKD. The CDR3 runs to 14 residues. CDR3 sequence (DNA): TGTGCCACCAGTGATTCTTCTAGCGGCAATGAGCAGTTCTTC. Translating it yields CATSDSSSGNEQFF.

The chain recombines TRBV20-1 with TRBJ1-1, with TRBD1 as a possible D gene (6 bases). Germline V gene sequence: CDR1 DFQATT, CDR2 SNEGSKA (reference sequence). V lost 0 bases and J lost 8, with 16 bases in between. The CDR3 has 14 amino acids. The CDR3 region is CSARDRRGAIEAFF. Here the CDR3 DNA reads TGCAGTGCTAGAGATCGGAGGGGGGCCATCGAAGCTTTCTTT.

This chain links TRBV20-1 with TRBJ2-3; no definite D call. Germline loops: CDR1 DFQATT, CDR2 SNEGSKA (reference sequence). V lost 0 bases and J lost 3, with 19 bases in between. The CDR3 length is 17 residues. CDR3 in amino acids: CSARDPQRPPLTDTQYF. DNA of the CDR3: TGCAGTGCTAGAGATCCTCAACGTCCCCCTTTAACAGATACGCAGTATTTT.

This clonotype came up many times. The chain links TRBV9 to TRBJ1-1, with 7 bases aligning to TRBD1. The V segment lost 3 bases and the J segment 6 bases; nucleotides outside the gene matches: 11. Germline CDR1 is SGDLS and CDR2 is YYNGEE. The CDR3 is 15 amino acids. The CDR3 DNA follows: TGTGCCAGCAGCGCCTCAGACAGGGTTGAAGCTGAAGCTTTCTTT. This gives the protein CASSASDRVEAEAFF.